The 27 T cell receptor beta chains below were found in one sample sequenced in a study of shared clonotypes between healthy human individuals. Assay used: immunoSEQ multiplex PCR; TCRdb lists only in-frame clones, some missing. The table shows 2 million to 2.5 million clones, with over 85% occurring only once. The sample consisted of naive CD4+ T cells from PBMCs. The subset here: CD45RA+ positively selected. The receptor set was obtained from a man aged 18 to 30 in good health. Some clones in this sample may be carry-over from other donors' samples.

The gene calls are TRBV7-3 and TRBJ2-1, with 11 nucleotides matching TRBD2. In germline, CDR1 is SGHTA, CDR2 FQGTGA. CDR3 length equals 16 residues. J gave up 7 bases and V 5 bases, and 10 bases lay outside the gene matches. The CDR3 region is CASSQQLAGDYNEQFF. Written as DNA, the CDR3 is TGTGCCAGCAGCCAGCAACTAGCGGGAGATTATAATGAGCAGTTCTTC. Using reference TRBV7-3 and TRBJ2-1 for the parts outside the CDR3, the full variable domain is GAGVSQTPSNKVTEKGKYVELRCDPISGHTALYWYRQSLGQGPEFLIYFQGTGAADDSGLPNDRFFAVRPEGSVSTLKIQRTERGDSAVYLCASSQQLAGDYNEQFFGPGTRLTVL.

V gene TRBV2 combines with J gene TRBJ1-1, with 8 bases identical to TRBD1. J lost 3 bases, V lost 7 bases, and 7 bases had no gene match. In germline, CDR1 is SNHLY, CDR2 FYNNEI. CDR3 size: 14 residues. The CDR3 spells CASKLDRVDTEAFF. CDR3 nucleotides: TGTGCCAGCAAATTGGACAGGGTTGACACTGAAGCTTTCTTT.

The chain uses TRBV4-3 and TRBJ2-7, with a tentative D call TRBD2 (7 bases). V lost 1 base to trimming and J lost 2 bases, with 12 bases between them. The CDR3 contains 15 residues. Germline V lookup: CDR1 LGHNA, CDR2 YSLEER. The CDR3 here is CASSQARGGTYEQYF. DNA for the CDR3: TGCGCCAGCAGCCAAGCTAGGGGGGGCACCTACGAGCAGTACTTC.

The V and J genes are TRBV5-1 and TRBJ2-1; 9 positions agree with TRBD2. The length of the CDR3 is 18 residues. The ends lost 7 bases at V and 1 base at J; junction bases unmatched: 15. CDR1 is SGHRS and CDR2 is YFSETQ in the germline V gene. The CDR3 bases are TGCGCCAGCCTCGCGGGGCTAGCGGGGCCCGGTTCCTACAATGAGCAGTTCTTC. This gives the protein CASLAGLAGPGSYNEQFF.

Comment on this clone: Within the sample, other DNA sequences also encode this same CDR3. The chain links TRBV28 to TRBJ1-1; D is perhaps TRBD1 (5 bases). The CDR3 covers 13 residues. V was clipped by 5 bases and J by 1 base, with 8 bases between them. CDR1 and CDR2 (germline): MDHEN, SYDVKM. The CDR3 DNA is TGTGCCAGCAGTCTACAGGAGAACACTGAAGCTTTCTTT. Protein: CASSLQENTEAFF. The whole variable domain, filled in from reference TRBV28 and TRBJ1-1, reads DVKVTQSSRYLVKRTGEKVFLECVQDMDHENMFWYRQDPGLGLRLIYFSYDVKMKEKGDIPEGYSVSREKKERFSLILESASTNQTSMYLCASSLQENTEAFFGQGTRLTVV.

The chain carries TRBV10-1 and TRBJ2-1; D not certain. The CDR3 is 14 amino acids. Germline V CDR1 and CDR2: WNHNN, SYGVQD (reference sequence). The V and J ends lost 6 bases and 3 bases respectively, with 12 bases between them. CDR3 DNA: TGCGCCAGCAGCCGGCAGGCAGGCTACAATGAGCAGTTCTTC. This sequence encodes CASSRQAGYNEQFF.

V gene TRBV5-5 combines with J gene TRBJ1-4, with 8 bases aligning to TRBD1. Trimming took 3 bases from V and 5 from J; bases not matched to a gene: 3. CDR3 length: 14 amino acids. The V gene's germline CDR1 is SGHKS and CDR2 YYEKEE (reference sequence). The CDR3 loop is CASSYRGWNEKLFF. As DNA, the CDR3 is TGTGCCAGCAGCTACAGGGGGTGGAATGAAAAACTGTTTTTT.

V gene TRBV28 combines with J gene TRBJ2-5; TRBD2 agrees at 8 bases. CDR1 is MDHEN, CDR2 SYDVKM, per germline. J gave up 5 bases and V 5 bases, and 13 bases lay outside the gene matches. CDR3 size: 16 residues. This CDR3 is CASSQWTSSFGETQYF. The CDR3 nucleotides are TGTGCCAGCAGTCAATGGACTAGCAGTTTCGGCGAGACCCAGTACTTC.

The V call is TRBV7-3, the J call TRBJ1-5; perhaps TRBD1 as D (6 bases). This CDR3 is built from 14 residues. Germline CDR1 and CDR2: SGHTA and FQGTGA. V gave up 4 bases and J gave up 3 bases, with 10 bases separating them. DNA of the CDR3: TGTGCCAGCAGCTCCGGACAGATCAATCAGCCCCAGCATTTT. This translates into CASSSGQINQPQHF.

The chain combines TRBV2 with TRBJ1-2, with TRBD1 as a possible D gene (6 bases). Trimming left V 7 bases short and J 0 bases short, with 12 bases between. The CDR3 covers 14 residues. Germline V gives CDR1 SNHLY, CDR2 FYNNEI. The CDR3 loop is CASTYRTANYGYTF. The CDR3 DNA reads TGTGCCAGCACTTACAGGACAGCTAACTATGGCTACACCTTC.

CDR3: CASSLLAGVNEQFF. The CDR3 DNA follows: TGTGCCAGCAGCCTGCTAGCGGGAGTAAATGAGCAGTTCTTC. This chain connects TRBV7-8 to TRBJ2-1, with TRBD2 matching 10 bases. This CDR3 comprises 14 residues. The V segment lost 5 bases and the J segment 7 bases; nucleotides outside the gene matches: 5. The V gene's germline CDR1 is SGHVS and CDR2 FQNEAQ.

The rearrangement links TRBV11-2 to TRBJ2-7; 13 bases are shared with TRBD2. This CDR3 has 16 residues. Germline values: CDR1 SGHAT, CDR2 FQNNGV. V dropped 2 bases and J dropped 4; count of bases not matched to a gene: 5. This CDR3 reads CASSLRLAGGRYEQYF. The CDR3 nucleotides are TGTGCCAGCAGCTTAAGACTAGCGGGAGGCCGGTACGAGCAGTACTTC.

The CDR3 sequence is CAVGRVTDTQYF. The CDR3 nucleotides read TGTGCCGTCGGAAGGGTTACAGATACGCAGTATTTT. This chain joins TRBV6-6 and TRBJ2-3; D is unresolved. Per the germline V gene, CDR1 is MNHNY and CDR2 is SVGAGI (reference sequence). The V and J ends lost 11 bases and 3 bases respectively, with 12 bases between them. The CDR3 runs 12 residues.

This rearrangement joins TRBV25-1 to TRBJ2-1; TRBD2 matches at 7 bases. The CDR3 spans 16 residues. CDR1 is MGHDK and CDR2 is SYGVNS in the germline V gene. Trimming at V came to 6 bases and at J to 6 bases, leaving 14 bases not matched to a gene. In DNA, the CDR3 is TGTGCCAGCAGGCCTAGCGGCAAGTGGAGGGGCAATGAGCAGTTCTTC. This translates into CASRPSGKWRGNEQFF.

The rearrangement links TRBV2 to TRBJ2-6, with D possibly matching TRBD1 (5 bases). The CDR3 length is 16 residues. Trimming stripped 7 bases from V and 3 bases from J, with 16 bases between. The germline CDR1 and CDR2 sequences are SNHLY and FYNNEI. The CDR3 protein is CASTTVFLGGANVLTF. CDR3 coding DNA: TGTGCCAGCACGACAGTTTTTTTAGGTGGGGCCAACGTCCTGACTTTC.

CDR3 sequence (DNA): TGCGCCAGCAGTCAAACCCCCCTATCGGGCTCTGGGGCCAACGTCCTGACTTTC. Amino acid sequence: CASSQTPLSGSGANVLTF. The rearrangement links TRBV23-1 to TRBJ2-6; D unresolved. TRBV23-1 is recorded as an ORF, its role being uncertain. This CDR3 is 18 amino acids long. Trimming shortened V by 2 bases and J by 0 bases, and 14 bases separated the two germline ends.

The V and J genes are TRBV29-1 and TRBJ2-7, with D possibly matching TRBD2 (6 bases). Germline V gene data show CDR1 as SQVTM and CDR2 as ANQGSEA. The CDR3 consists of 14 residues. Trimming pared 7 bases from V and 1 base from J, leaving 17 bases between. The CDR3 loop reads CSAQVASGSYEQYF. The CDR3 DNA reads TGCAGCGCGCAGGTTGCCAGCGGGTCCTACGAGCAGTACTTC.

This CDR3 is CASSLWGSMNTEAFF. The DNA for the CDR3 is TGTGCCAGCAGCTTATGGGGCAGCATGAACACTGAAGCTTTCTTT. The V call is TRBV7-9, the J call TRBJ1-1, with a tentative D call TRBD1 (5 bases). The germline CDR1 and CDR2 sequences are SEHNR and FQNEAQ (reference sequence). CDR3 size: 15 residues. Trimming cost V 2 bases and J 0 bases, with 10 bases left between them.

The V gene is TRBV25-1, the J gene TRBJ2-7; 9 bases are shared with TRBD1. The germline V gene encodes CDR1 MGHDK and CDR2 SYGVNS. CDR3 length: 15 amino acids. Trimming took 3 bases from V and 2 from J; bases not matched to a gene: 5. Here the CDR3 reads CASSDPGQGAYEQYF. In DNA, the CDR3 is TGTGCCAGCAGTGATCCGGGACAGGGCGCCTACGAGCAGTACTTC.

The J gene is TRBJ1-2, the V gene TRBV10-3; the D gene is possibly TRBD1 (6 bases). The CDR3 spans 13 residues. V lost 5 bases and J 3 bases, leaving 10 bases between the germline ends. CDR1 and CDR2 (germline): ENHRY, SYGVKD. In DNA, the CDR3 is TGTGCCATCAGTACAGGGAGGGACTATGGCTACACCTTC. Protein product: CAISTGRDYGYTF.

In this sample, this clone turned up once. The gene calls are TRBV9 and TRBJ2-6; D may be TRBD1 or TRBD2 (5 bases each). This CDR3 has 16 residues. The germline V gene encodes CDR1 SGDLS and CDR2 YYNGEE. Trimming left V 3 bases short and J 4 bases short, with 14 bases between. The CDR3 nucleotides read TGTGCCAGCAGCGCCGAAATCGGGGCCGGGGCCAACGTCCTGACTTTC. Translation gives CASSAEIGAGANVLTF. Supplemented by reference TRBV9 and TRBJ2-6, the full variable domain reads DSGVTQTPKHLITATGQRVTLRCSPRSGDLSVYWYQQSLDQGLQFLIQYYNGEERAKGNILERFSAQQFPDLHSELNLSSLELGDSALYFCASSAEIGAGANVLTFGAGSRLTVL.

CDR3 coding DNA: TGTGCCAGCAGTCACTCGTGGGATTGGTACTTC. Translated: CASSHSWDWYF. The chain is built from TRBV28 and TRBJ2-7; D gene unclear. CDR1 MDHEN and CDR2 SYDVKM come from the germline V gene. The CDR3 consists of 11 residues. Trimming removed 5 bases from V and 12 bases from J, with 14 bases in between.

The chain recombines TRBV5-6 with TRBJ1-2; D gene uncertain. The ends were cut back, 4 bases at V and 11 bases at J, with 21 bases in the middle. The CDR3 spans 14 residues. CDR1 and CDR2 (germline): SGHDT, YYEEEE. The CDR3 loop reads CASSHRTGPSHYTF. CDR3 sequence (DNA): TGTGCCAGCAGCCACAGAACCGGGCCATCTCATTACACCTTC.

V is TRBV5-1 and J is TRBJ2-1, with a weak D call TRBD1 (5 bases). V lost 4 bases and J 5 bases, leaving 13 bases between the germline ends. The CDR3 loop spans 14 amino acids. Per the germline V gene, CDR1 is SGHRS and CDR2 is YFSETQ. The DNA of the CDR3 is TGCGCCAGCAGCAGACAAGACAGAGACAATGAGCAGTTCTTC. This sequence encodes CASSRQDRDNEQFF. The complete variable domain, with remaining parts taken from reference TRBV5-1 and TRBJ2-1, reads KAGVTQTPRYLIKTRGQQVTLSCSPISGHRSVSWYQQTPGQGLQFLFEYFSETQRNKGNFPGRFSGRQFSNSRSEMNVSTLELGDSALYLCASSRQDRDNEQFFGPGTRLTVL.

Here the CDR3 DNA reads TGTGCCAGTAGTGTGGGACTAGCGGGATACTACGAGCAGTACTTC. Its protein product is CASSVGLAGYYEQYF. The V and J genes are TRBV19 and TRBJ2-7; TRBD2 agrees at 13 bases. The germline gives CDR1 LNHDA, CDR2 SQIVND (reference sequence). With 5 bases clipped from V and 3 bases from J, the junction kept 4 bases outside the gene matches. CDR3 length: 15 amino acids.

The chain recombines TRBV28 with TRBJ2-7; 12 positions match TRBD2. Per germline, CDR1 MDHEN and CDR2 SYDVKM. The CDR3 is made up of 18 amino acids. J lost 2 bases, V lost 5 bases, and 13 bases had no gene match. For the CDR3, the DNA is TGTGCCAGCAGTACCTTGACTAGCGGGAGAGGCCAAACCTACGAGCAGTACTTC. It specifies CASSTLTSGRGQTYEQYF. The full variable domain, its missing parts supplied by reference TRBV28 and TRBJ2-7, is DVKVTQSSRYLVKRTGEKVFLECVQDMDHENMFWYRQDPGLGLRLIYFSYDVKMKEKGDIPEGYSVSREKKERFSLILESASTNQTSMYLCASSTLTSGRGQTYEQYFGPGTRLTVT.

The J gene is TRBJ2-1, the V gene TRBV7-3; TRBD2 matches 9 bases. With 2 bases clipped from V and 13 bases from J, the junction kept 9 bases outside the gene matches. Germline values: CDR1 SGHTA, CDR2 FQGTGA. The CDR3 has 14 residues. The CDR3 sequence: CASSLGSASGNQFF. The CDR3 bases are TGTGCCAGCAGCTTAGGTTCGGCTAGCGGGAATCAGTTCTTC.